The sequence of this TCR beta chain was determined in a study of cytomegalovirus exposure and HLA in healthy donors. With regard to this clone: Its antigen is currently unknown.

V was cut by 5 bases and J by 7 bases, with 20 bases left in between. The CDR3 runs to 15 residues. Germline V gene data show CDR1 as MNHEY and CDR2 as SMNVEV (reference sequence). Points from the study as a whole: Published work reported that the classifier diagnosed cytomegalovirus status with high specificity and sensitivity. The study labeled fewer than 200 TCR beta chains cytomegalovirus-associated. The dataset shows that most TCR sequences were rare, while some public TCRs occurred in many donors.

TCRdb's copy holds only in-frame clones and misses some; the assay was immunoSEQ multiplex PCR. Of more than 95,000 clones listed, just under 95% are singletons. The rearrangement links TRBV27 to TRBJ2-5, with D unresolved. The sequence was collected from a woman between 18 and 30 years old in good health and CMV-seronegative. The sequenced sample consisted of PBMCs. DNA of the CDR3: TGTGCCAGCAGTCCCTCATTTACCCATTCGGGGACCCAGTACTTC. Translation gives CASSPSFTHSGTQYF.